This T cell receptor (beta chain) was sequenced during a study of cytomegalovirus exposure and HLA in healthy donors. Regarding this clone: As yet, its antigen is unknown. At the DNA level, this CDR3 is encoded by other sequences in the same sample as well.

Whole-study results and caveats: Trimming of TCR beta V- and J-genes showed a link, identified in a later analysis, to a missense DCLRE1C variant. As immune exposure information, only CMV serostatus was available. Cytomegalovirus-associated status was assigned to 150 or so TCR beta chains.

A multiplex PCR was run with 60 Vbeta primers and 13 Jbeta primers. Data came from immunoSEQ multiplex PCR; TCRdb stores just in-frame clones and leaves some out. The sample totals some 82,000 clones. V was trimmed by 3 bases and J by 7 bases, leaving 22 bases between them. This CDR3 contains 18 residues. From germline, CDR1 is SEHNR and CDR2 FQNEAQ (reference sequence). The source material was PBMCs. The TCR was taken from a woman in her twenties or thirties in good health and CMV-seronegative. The V call is TRBV7-9, the J call TRBJ1-6; D perhaps matches TRBD1 (5 bases). Here the CDR3 DNA reads TGTGCCAGCAGCTTCGCCCGGCCCGGGGGAGGAGGAAATTCACCCCTCCACTTT. It translates to CASSFARPGGGGNSPLHF.